The table lists the clone carrying this T cell receptor (beta chain) with a count of one. These data are taken from a study of CD8 T cells in Susac syndrome. An input of roughly 0.5 to 1 ug of RNA was subjected to reverse transcription using random hexamers. From the immunoSEQ multiplex PCR reads, TCRdb called clonotypes with MiXCR, one entry per CDR3 protein. In the table there are about 290,000 distinct CDR3 sequences, 89% of which are singletons. Germline CDR1 LGHNA, CDR2 YNFKEQ. This CDR3 region has 15 residues. V lost 1 base to trimming and J lost 3 bases, with 13 bases between them. The sequence was obtained from a human donor with multiple sclerosis. The sample comprised CD8+ T cells from PBMCs. The V gene is TRBV4-2, the J gene TRBJ2-7; D perhaps matches TRBD1 (6 bases). The CDR3 protein is CASSQGLQGNYEQYF. CDR3 nucleotides: TGTGCCAGCAGCCAAGGGCTACAGGGAAACTACGAGCAGTACTTC.